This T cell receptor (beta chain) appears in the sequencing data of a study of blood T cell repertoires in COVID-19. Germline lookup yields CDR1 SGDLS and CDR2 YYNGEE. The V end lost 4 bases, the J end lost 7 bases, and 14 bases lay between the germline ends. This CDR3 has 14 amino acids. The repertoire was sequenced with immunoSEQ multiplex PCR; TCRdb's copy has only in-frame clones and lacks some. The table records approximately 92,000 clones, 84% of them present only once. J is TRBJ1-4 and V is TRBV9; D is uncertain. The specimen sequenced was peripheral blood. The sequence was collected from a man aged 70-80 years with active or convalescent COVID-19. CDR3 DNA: TGTGCCAGCAGCCCCCGGCCCTGGGCTGAAAAACTGTTTTTT. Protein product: CASSPRPWAEKLFF. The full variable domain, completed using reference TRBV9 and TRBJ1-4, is DSGVTQTPKHLITATGQRVTLRCSPRSGDLSVYWYQQSLDQGLQFLIQYYNGEERAKGNILERFSAQQFPDLHSELNLSSLELGDSALYFCASSPRPWAEKLFFGSGTQLSVL.